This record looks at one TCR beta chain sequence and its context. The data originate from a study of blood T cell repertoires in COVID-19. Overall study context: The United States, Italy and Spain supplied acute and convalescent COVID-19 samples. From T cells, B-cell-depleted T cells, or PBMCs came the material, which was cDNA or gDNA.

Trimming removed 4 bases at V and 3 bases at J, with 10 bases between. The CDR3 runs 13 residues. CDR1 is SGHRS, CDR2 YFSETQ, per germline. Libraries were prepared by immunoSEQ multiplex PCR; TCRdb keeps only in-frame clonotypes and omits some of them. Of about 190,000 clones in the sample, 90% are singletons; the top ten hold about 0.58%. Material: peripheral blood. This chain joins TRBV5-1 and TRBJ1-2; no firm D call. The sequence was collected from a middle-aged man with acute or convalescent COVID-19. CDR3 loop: CASSTGVDYGYTF. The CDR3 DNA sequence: TGCGCCAGCAGCACGGGTGTTGACTATGGCTACACCTTC.